The T cell receptor beta chain described here comes from a study of cytomegalovirus exposure and HLA in healthy donors (dated by TCRdb to the late 2010s). About the investigation overall: An earlier analysis of 587 of the donors reported 250 to 350 Gb of sequence data and 95 million to 120 million unique TCR beta sequences obtained from around 190 million T cells. An early release covering 550 to 650 HLA-typed donors comprised 300 to 350 gigabases of sequencing data and 85 million or so unique TCR sequences. Of the roughly 390 genotyped donors, 80% to 90% were placed in the genetic ancestry cluster associated with self-reported Caucasian donors. The study was designed to test whether signatures of past pathogen exposure could be identified by cataloging public T cell receptors. Using immunosequencing, the study profiled T cell repertoires from 550 to 750 subjects and related those repertoires to cytomegalovirus serostatus. In addition to the first cohort of 666 subjects, a separate validation cohort of approximately 130 different subjects was used. To predict cytomegalovirus infection status, the study brought together high-throughput TCR immunosequencing, statistical association of individual TCRs with disease status, and machine learning. A later analysis re-examined previously published TCR beta repertoires from more than 600 donors and added high-resolution HLA genotyping to investigate patterns of TCR occurrence. In the later analysis, no new phenotypic data were used to find candidate immune exposures; instead, reliance was placed on TCR beta sequences and their occurrence across donors. An earlier analysis of several hundred of the donors used high-throughput TCR beta sequencing to judge whether each TCR beta V gene segment behaved as functional or pseudogenic. Donor age, sex, ethnicity and CMV serostatus were compiled alongside the repertoire data. A later genetic analysis took genome-wide SNP genotypes for about three fifths of the roughly 670 donors and used that subset as a discovery cohort. All discovery cohort repertoires had been generated using a single sequencing platform. Both class I and class II loci were covered by HLA typing, at four-digit resolution. Typing coverage varied by locus: 629-630 donors for A, B, C, DRB1 and DQB1; under 550 for DQA1; 600 to 610 for DPA1; roughly 450 for DPB1. Because of strong linkage in the cohort, a few DR-DQ haplotypes were treated as single units for association and clustering. Among about 410 genotyped donors of the cohort, an average of approximately 200,000 unique TCR beta nucleotide sequences was sequenced per donor, of which about 19% were non-productive. General conclusions and limits of the study: A group of highly shared sequence variants was considered likely to be a technical artifact of the sequencing pipeline. According to a later genetic analysis, donors in an Asian-associated ancestry cluster had fewer N-insertions in productive TCRs than the approximately 630-donor mean. A further reported finding was that TCR beta sequences accurately predicted the HLA-A and HLA-B alleles for most subjects in the first cohort. While some public TCRs were present in many individuals, most TCR sequences turned up only very rarely across donors. According to a later analysis, most CMV-associated TCR beta chains appeared to be HLA-restricted, and the HLA associations seemed to be driven largely by CMV exposure. Roughly uniform sequencing depth across donors was assumed in presence/absence analyses, although this assumption may not hold. A few of the identified cytomegalovirus-associated TCR beta chains were confirmed in vitro to be specific for cytomegalovirus antigens. In a later analysis, several top co-occurrence clusters were reported to appear linked to parvovirus B19, influenza, CMV and Epstein-Barr virus. In a later analysis, HLA-associated TCR beta chains showed more clonal expansion and lower generation probabilities than non-associated chains that were equally common. At a false discovery rate of 0.05, a later analysis linked 16,951 TCR beta sequences to specific HLA alleles. According to a later analysis, TCR association rates differed among HLA loci, with DRB1 alleles showing the most associated TCRs and HLA-C alleles showing the fewest. A later genetic analysis associated a missense DCLRE1C variant with V-gene and J-gene trimming of TCR beta chains, and an independent cohort replicated the association. This cohort had only TCR beta chains sequenced, and the lack of alpha or paired-chain data limited which features could be detected. The study gave a list of 150 to 200 TCR beta chains associated with cytomegalovirus. Because the 87-base-pair reads could not distinguish some IMGT-functional V segments, including TRBV6-2 and TRBV6-3, those segments were excluded. Correlated functional status among segregating V segments might reflect linkage disequilibrium, but an unknown experimental factor could not be ruled out. Broadly in line with IMGT annotations, most TCR beta V segments showed up in productive rearrangements about 90% or about 30% of the time in an earlier analysis of approximately 640 of the donors. Because some donors lacked HLA typing at each locus, the association tests relied only on the typed subset. When HLA alleles, especially DR and DQ, strongly co-occurred, TCR associations were difficult to assign to individual alleles. In both the original and validation cohorts, the classifier was reported to diagnose cytomegalovirus status with high specificity and sensitivity. Because counts were too low, about 15 rarely observed V segments, including chromosome 9 orphons, were left out of the earlier analysis of about 620 of the donors. The authors suggested that the approach could potentially be generalized to other disease states and immunological phenotypes. For the cohort, immune exposure information was limited to CMV serostatus.

The cohort comprised under 700 healthy bone marrow donors. At the time of sampling, all cohort members were nominally healthy, though unrecorded immune exposures were likely present. The donor was CMV seropositive and was included in the group of about 290 seropositive cohort members. A peripheral blood sample was collected from each donor, and TCR beta sequencing was performed on peripheral blood mononuclear cells. Genomic DNA extraction from the blood cell samples was performed with the Qiagen DNeasy Blood Extraction Kit. Library prep was done by the immunoSEQ multiplex PCR assay. For the multiplex PCR, a mixture combining 60 forward primers for TCR Vbeta segments and 13 reverse primers for TCR Jbeta segments was used. The CDR3 region of rearranged TCR beta genes was amplified from genomic DNA by a multiplex PCR assay. On the Illumina HiSeq System, the amplified TCR beta libraries were sequenced as 87-base-pair reads. From the authors' description of their analysis: Across the 670 or so repertoires, a later analysis counted 80 million or so unique TCR beta chains, about 10 million of which were shared by at least two donors. A nearest-neighbor algorithm error-corrected the raw reads and collapsed the reads into unique sequences, merging closely related sequences to remove PCR and sequencing errors. V, D and J gene segments were assigned by aligning CDR3 sequences to IMGT reference sequences. For a sequence to be retained, a match of at least six nucleotides to both a V gene segment and a J gene segment was required. A rearrangement counted as productive if the CDR3 had no stop codons and remained in frame with V and J, and every other rearrangement counted as non-productive. Following IMGT convention, CDR3 was defined as the stretch from the second conserved V-encoded cysteine to the conserved J-encoded phenylalanine. In an earlier analysis of roughly 580 of the donors, sequences lacking an unambiguous match to a single V gene segment were excluded. In an earlier analysis of 500 to 750 of the donors, V segments were called functional above 56.7% productive rearrangements and were called segregating when the between-donor standard deviation exceeded 5%. A statistical classification framework was built to diagnose cytomegalovirus status from the catalog of TCR beta chain sequences. V and J gene assignment, in a later analysis, came from comparing TCR nucleotide sequences with IMGT/GENE-DB human TR gene sequences. A later analysis assigned CDR3 sequences and most-parsimonious VDJ recombination scenarios with the TCRdist pipeline. In a later analysis, every TCR beta chain was defined by the combination of its CDR3 amino acid sequence and its V-gene family, and reads without a unique V-gene family were dropped. To address suspected cross-contamination and a sequencing artifact, a later analysis removed roughly 640 highly shared, low-generation-probability nucleotide sequences. In a later analysis, a clonal expansion index was calculated for each public chain from normalized within-repertoire ranks of inferred template counts. In a later analysis, generation probabilities were computed using a VDJ recombination model fitted to out-of-frame rearrangements, and the results were checked against IGoR. In a later analysis, hypergeometric tests were used to score TCR-TCR, TCR-HLA and TCR-CMV co-occurrence, with a repertoire-size bias correction applied to TCR pairs. A later analysis estimated false discovery rates by permuting HLA or CMV assignments 20 times. In a later analysis, co-occurring TCRs were grouped with DBSCAN, and TCRdist sequence similarity was added when clustering was performed within HLA-allele-positive subsets. Repertoires with fewer than 30,000 or more than 120,000 public chains were left out of co-occurrence clustering, as were about 5 repertoires with anomalous nucleotide sharing. The clones in this table, taken by TCRdb from immuneACCESS, are in-frame only. Not every clone is retained; where verified, under half of the shortfall comes from an unresolved V gene, and the cause of the rest is unknown. V and J calls and clone size follow that table, whereas D and trimming were derived from the DNA. This sample has about 100,000 clones in its table, and approximately 72% of those were observed once. The ten largest account for about 6.6% of the sample.

Comment on this clone: Its antigen is still unknown. The input lacks base qualities; no much larger clone sits a single base away.

CDR1 SGHDT and CDR2 YYEEEE were looked up in the germline V gene. The CDR3 sequence holds 17 residues, the cysteine and phenylalanine included. Only CDR3 DNA is held: 51 bases, read in frame from base 1. V and J lose 0 bases and 0 bases, and a span of 15 bases separates them. The sequencing input was PBMCs. The rearranged chain carries TRBV5-6 and TRBJ1-1; no D gene is confidently identified. This receptor was taken from a man between 35 and 55 years old in good health and CMV-seropositive. Here is the DNA: TGTGCCAGCAGCTTGGCCCTGGCGCAGGCGTTGAACACTGAAGCTTTCTTT. Its coded protein is CASSLALAQALNTEAFF.